A single sample is the source of the 6 T cell receptor beta chains below, sequenced in a study of low-dose radiotherapy and immunotherapy resistance in tumors. Stated time point: after trial treatment. As to treatment: LDRT plus nivolumab, ipilimumab, low-dose cyclophosphamide and aspirin (RACIN trial). TRAV and TRBV primers primed cDNA for both TCRalpha and TCRbeta. Over approximately 20 PCR cycles, TCRs were amplified from a constant-region primer and V-primer adapter. TCRdb called the reads again in MiXCR, with one record for every CDR3 protein. Here the sample spans about 84,000 distinct CDR3 sequences, 15% to 20% being singletons. This specimen consisted of PBMCs, obtained after low-dose radiotherapy plus immunotherapy. These receptors all stem from a male donor with prostate cancer.

This clonotype occurred many times. Here the CDR3 reads CSARILLGATSNSNQPQHF. In DNA form, the CDR3 reads TGCAGTGCTAGAATACTTCTGGGGGCCACTAGCAATAGCAATCAGCCCCAGCATTTT. J is TRBJ1-5 and V is TRBV20-1, with D perhaps matching TRBD1 (6 bases). CDR3 length: 19 residues. V lost 2 bases to trimming and J lost 0 bases, with 23 bases between them. Germline values: CDR1 DFQATT, CDR2 SNEGSKA (reference sequence).

In this sample, this clonotype turned up many times. The rearrangement joins TRBV7-2 to TRBJ1-4; D call uncertain. V lost 6 bases, J lost 8 bases, and 13 bases lay in between. The CDR3 loop spans 13 amino acids. In germline, CDR1 is SGHTA, CDR2 FQGNSA. This CDR3 is CASRDGSHEKLFF. The CDR3 bases are TGTGCCAGCAGGGACGGGTCTCACGAAAAACTGTTTTTT.

This clonotype was detected many times. The genes are TRBV24-1 and TRBJ2-1, with a possible D match to TRBD2 (6 bases). Germline values: CDR1 KGHDR, CDR2 SFDVKD. The CDR3 has 15 amino acids. Trimming removed 3 bases at V and 5 bases at J, with 13 bases between. CDR3 sequence reads: CATSDLSGENNEQFF. The DNA for the CDR3 is TGTGCCACCAGTGATCTATCGGGGGAGAACAATGAGCAGTTCTTC.

In this sample, this clonotype turned up many times. The rearrangement joins TRBV5-1 to TRBJ2-3, with D unclear. V shed 0 bases and J shed 2 bases, with 7 bases lying between them. The CDR3 has 14 residues. Germline V gives CDR1 SGHRS, CDR2 YFSETQ. For the CDR3, the DNA is TGCGCCAGCAGCTTGGAGGGCGACACAGATACGCAGTATTTT. As protein: CASSLEGDTDTQYF. Filled out from reference TRBV5-1 and TRBJ2-3, the complete variable domain reads KAGVTQTPRYLIKTRGQQVTLSCSPISGHRSVSWYQQTPGQGLQFLFEYFSETQRNKGNFPGRFSGRQFSNSRSEMNVSTLELGDSALYLCASSLEGDTDTQYFGPGTRLTVL.

This clonotype was detected many times. The J gene is TRBJ2-3, the V gene TRBV11-3; TRBD1 matches at 10 bases. Germline CDR1 reads SGHNT; CDR2 reads YENEEA. The length of the CDR3 is 15 residues. J lost 4 bases, V lost 1 base, and 2 bases had no gene match. DNA for the CDR3: TGTGCCAGCAGCTTAGCGGGGACAGGGGCAGATACGCAGTATTTT. Translating gives CASSLAGTGADTQYF.

This clonotype showed up many times. The chain recombines TRBV5-1 with TRBJ2-5; 7 positions agree with TRBD1. Germline V gene sequence: CDR1 SGHRS, CDR2 YFSETQ. The V gene end was trimmed by 4 bases and the J gene end by 1 base; junction bases not matched to a gene: 4. The CDR3 is made up of 14 amino acids. CDR3 nucleotide sequence: TGCGCCAGCAGCGGAGGACAGGCCCAAGAGACCCAGTACTTC. Translation gives CASSGGQAQETQYF.